Below, 14 T cell receptor beta chains from the same sample are listed, as sequenced in a study of blood T cell repertoires in COVID-19. The data were produced by immunoSEQ multiplex PCR, yet TCRdb's version contains in-frame clones alone and is incomplete. The sample consists of 130,000 to 150,000 clones, around 87% of them appearing once. Source material: PBMCs or T cells enriched from blood (not recorded which). The source is a man aged 60-69 years who had recovered from COVID-19.

The chain combines TRBV10-1 with TRBJ2-1, with 8 bases aligning to TRBD2. CDR1 WNHNN and CDR2 SYGVQD come from the germline V gene (reference sequence). V was pared by 2 bases and J by 7 bases, with 7 bases of the junction left unmatched. There are 15 residues in the CDR3. The CDR3 DNA is TGCGCCAGCAGTGAGACTAGAGCGGGGGTAAATGAGCAGTTCTTC. Its translation: CASSETRAGVNEQFF.

The rearrangement joins TRBV21-1 to TRBJ2-7; the listed D gene, TRBD1, was not tested against the DNA. TRBV21-1 is described as a pseudogene. The CDR3 contains 15 residues. The CDR3 DNA is TGTGCCAGCAAAGAGGGACAGGGGAACCCCTACGAGCAGTACTTC. The encoded protein is CASKEGQGNPYEQYF.

The chain has TRBV3-1 (or the pseudogene TRBV3-2) and TRBJ1-1; D might be TRBD1 (6 bases). From germline, CDR1 is LGHDT and CDR2 YNNKEL (reference sequence). The germline V and J ends were trimmed by 1 base and 4 bases, with 16 bases remaining between them. The CDR3 has 16 residues. The chain's CDR3 is CASSQGAYRAGTEAFF. The CDR3 region has the DNA TGTGCCAGCAGCCAAGGGGCATACAGGGCGGGCACTGAAGCTTTCTTT.

This chain's CDR3 is CASRRAGADIQYF. The DNA of the CDR3 is TGTGCCAGCAGAAGAGCGGGGGCCGACATTCAGTACTTC. The rearrangement joins TRBV6-5 to TRBJ2-4; 8 bases line up with TRBD2. The CDR3 contains 13 residues. Trimming at V came to 6 bases and at J to 8 bases, leaving 6 bases not matched to a gene. CDR1 and CDR2 from the germline V gene are MNHEY and SVGAGI.

This sequence joins TRBV28 and TRBJ1-5; 9 bases match TRBD1. V trimming: 7 bases; J trimming: 7 bases; junction bases outside the gene matches: 8. The CDR3 extends over 14 amino acids. Germline CDR1 reads MDHEN; CDR2 reads SYDVKM. The CDR3 is CASTTGQGFQPQHF. In nucleotides, the CDR3 is TGTGCCAGCACCACGGGACAGGGTTTCCAGCCCCAGCATTTT.

Concerning this clone: At one of its ends the junction is not consistent with the germline gene, which may arise from a read error. CDR3 region: CASSPSGTSGINEQFF. The CDR3 region has the DNA TGTGCTAGCAGCCCCTCCGGGACTAGCGGGATCAATGAGCAGTTCTTC. The genes are TRBV7-7 and TRBJ2-1; 13 nucleotides line up with TRBD2. This CDR3 comprises 16 residues. The germline CDR1 and CDR2 sequences are SSHAT and FNYEAQ (reference sequence).

The rearrangement uses TRBV12-3 or TRBV12-4 and TRBJ1-2; D gene uncertain. There are 13 residues in the CDR3. V was clipped by 1 base and J by 8 bases, with 11 bases between them. DNA for the CDR3: TGTGCCAGCAGTTTAGAGCAGGTTGGGGGCTACACCTTC. This gives the protein CASSLEQVGGYTF.

This chain links TRBV2 with TRBJ1-2; 7 positions agree with TRBD1. Germline CDR1 and CDR2: SNHLY and FYNNEI. CDR3 length: 12 residues. V lost 6 bases and J lost 5; bases outside the gene matches: 3. The CDR3 protein is CASRGTAYGYTF. CDR3 DNA: TGTGCCAGCAGGGGGACAGCTTATGGCTACACCTTC.

This clone came up once. This chain connects TRBV4-1 to TRBJ2-4, with TRBD2 matching over 9 bases. In germline, CDR1 is MGHRA, CDR2 YSYEKL. The CDR3 length is 21 residues. V was pared by 3 bases and J by 0 bases, with 18 bases of the junction left unmatched. CDR3 nucleotides: TGCGCCAGCAGCCACCGGGCGATAGCGGGAGTAGAGGTACTAGCCAAAAACATTCAGTACTTC. This encodes CASSHRAIAGVEVLAKNIQYF.

This clone is a singleton in its sample. The V call is TRBV9, the J call TRBJ2-7, with TRBD1 identical over 8 bases. This CDR3 has 16 residues. With V trimmed by 3 bases and J by 0 bases, 8 bases remained unmatched. Germline CDR1 and CDR2: SGDLS and YYNGEE. The CDR3 sequence: CASSALGQANSYEQYF. The CDR3 nucleotides read TGTGCCAGCAGCGCCCTGGGACAGGCTAACTCCTACGAGCAGTACTTC. The full variable domain, with the rest looked up from reference TRBV9 and TRBJ2-7, is DSGVTQTPKHLITATGQRVTLRCSPRSGDLSVYWYQQSLDQGLQFLIQYYNGEERAKGNILERFSAQQFPDLHSELNLSSLELGDSALYFCASSALGQANSYEQYFGPGTRLTVT.

This chain connects TRBV28 to TRBJ1-5; 7 nucleotides align to TRBD1. The CDR3 has 15 amino acids. Trimming took 4 bases from V and 6 from J; bases not matched to a gene: 9. Germline values: CDR1 MDHEN, CDR2 SYDVKM. The CDR3 protein is CASSSETGLTQPQHF. CDR3 sequence (DNA): TGTGCCAGCAGTTCCGAGACAGGGCTAACTCAGCCCCAGCATTTT. The full variable domain, in which reference TRBV28 and TRBJ1-5 provide the parts outside the CDR3, is DVKVTQSSRYLVKRTGEKVFLECVQDMDHENMFWYRQDPGLGLRLIYFSYDVKMKEKGDIPEGYSVSREKKERFSLILESASTNQTSMYLCASSSETGLTQPQHFGDGTRLSIL.

The chain uses TRBV25-1 and TRBJ1-3; no clear D gene. V shed 3 bases and J shed 4 bases, with 13 bases lying between them. This CDR3 is built from 15 residues. The V gene's germline CDR1 is MGHDK and CDR2 SYGVNS. For the CDR3, the DNA is TGTGCCAGCAGTGAGTTGGGTGGGAGCGGAAACACCATATATTTT. It codes for CASSELGGSGNTIYF.

V is TRBV5-4 and J is TRBJ1-6; TRBD1 matches at 12 bases. The CDR3 is 15 residues long. Germline assignment: CDR1 SGHNT and CDR2 YYREEE (reference sequence). V gave up 4 bases and J gave up 7 bases; unmatched junction bases: 3. The chain's CDR3 is CASSPGTGGNSPLHF. DNA for the CDR3: TGTGCCAGCAGCCCCGGGACAGGGGGCAATTCACCCCTCCACTTT.

A single count supports this clone. The genes are TRBV5-1 and TRBJ2-7, with a possible D match to TRBD1 (6 bases). This CDR3 has 11 residues. Germline CDR1 is SGHRS and CDR2 is YFSETQ. Trimming removed 4 bases from V and 8 bases from J, with 10 bases in between. The CDR3 reads CASSQTGKQYF. The DNA for the CDR3 is TGCGCCAGCAGCCAAACAGGGAAGCAGTACTTC.